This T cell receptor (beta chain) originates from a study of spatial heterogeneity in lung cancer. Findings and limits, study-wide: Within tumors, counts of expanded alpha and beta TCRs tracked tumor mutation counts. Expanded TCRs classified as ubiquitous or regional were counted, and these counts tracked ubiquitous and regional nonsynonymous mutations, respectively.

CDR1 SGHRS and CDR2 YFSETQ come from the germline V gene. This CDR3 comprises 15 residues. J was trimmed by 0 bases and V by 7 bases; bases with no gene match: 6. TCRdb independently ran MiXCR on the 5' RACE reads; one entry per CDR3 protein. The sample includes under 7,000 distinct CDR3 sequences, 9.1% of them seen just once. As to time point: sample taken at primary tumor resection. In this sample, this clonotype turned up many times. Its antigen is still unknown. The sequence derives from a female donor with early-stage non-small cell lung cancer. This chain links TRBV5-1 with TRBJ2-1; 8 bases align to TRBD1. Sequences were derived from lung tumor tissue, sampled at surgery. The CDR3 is CASRPGQASYNEQFF. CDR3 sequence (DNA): TGCGCCAGCCGGCCGGGACAGGCCTCCTACAATGAGCAGTTCTTC. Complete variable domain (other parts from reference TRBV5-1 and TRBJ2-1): KAGVTQTPRYLIKTRGQQVTLSCSPISGHRSVSWYQQTPGQGLQFLFEYFSETQRNKGNFPGRFSGRQFSNSRSEMNVSTLELGDSALYLCASRPGQASYNEQFFGPGTRLTVL.